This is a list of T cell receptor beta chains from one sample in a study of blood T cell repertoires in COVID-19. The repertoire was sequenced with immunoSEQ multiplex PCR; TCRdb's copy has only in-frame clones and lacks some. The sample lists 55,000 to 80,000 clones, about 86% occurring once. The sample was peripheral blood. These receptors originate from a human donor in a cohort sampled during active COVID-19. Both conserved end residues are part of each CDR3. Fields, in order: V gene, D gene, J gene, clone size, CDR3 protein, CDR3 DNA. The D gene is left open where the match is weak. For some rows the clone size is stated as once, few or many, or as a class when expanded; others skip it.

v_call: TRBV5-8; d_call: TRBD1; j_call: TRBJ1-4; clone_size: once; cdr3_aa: CASSYPGQGEEKLFF; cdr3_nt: TGTGCCAGCAGCTATCCGGGACAGGGTGAGGAAAAACTGTTTTTT
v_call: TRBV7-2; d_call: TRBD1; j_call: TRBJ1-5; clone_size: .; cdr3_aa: CASSQDRGNQPQHF; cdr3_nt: TGTGCCAGCAGCCAGGACAGGGGCAATCAGCCCCAGCATTTT
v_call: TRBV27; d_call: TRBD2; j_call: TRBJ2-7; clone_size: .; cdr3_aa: CASSSGLAGGSYEQYF; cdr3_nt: TGTGCCAGCAGTTCGGGACTAGCGGGAGGTTCCTACGAGCAGTACTTC
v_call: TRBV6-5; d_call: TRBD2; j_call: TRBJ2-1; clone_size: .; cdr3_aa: CASTKAGGVEQFF; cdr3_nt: TGTGCCAGCACCAAAGCGGGGGGAGTTGAGCAGTTCTTC
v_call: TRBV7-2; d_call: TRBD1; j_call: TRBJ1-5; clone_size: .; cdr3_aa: CASSFRQGRQPQHF; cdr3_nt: TGTGCCAGCAGCTTCCGACAGGGCCGGCAGCCCCAGCATTTT
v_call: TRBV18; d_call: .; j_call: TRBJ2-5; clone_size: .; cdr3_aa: CASSPEGETQYF; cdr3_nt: TGTGCCAGCTCACCGGAGGGGGAGACCCAGTACTTC
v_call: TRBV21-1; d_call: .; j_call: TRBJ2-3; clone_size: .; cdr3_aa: CASQGQGASTDTQYF; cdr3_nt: TGTGCCAGCCAGGGACAGGGGGCCAGCACAGATACGCAGTATTTT
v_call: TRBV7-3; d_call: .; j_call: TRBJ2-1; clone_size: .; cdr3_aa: CASSLKGGGASYNEQFF; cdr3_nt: TGTGCCAGCAGCTTAAAGGGTGGCGGGGCTTCCTACAATGAGCAGTTCTTC
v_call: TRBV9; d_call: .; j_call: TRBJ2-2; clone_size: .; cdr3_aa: CASSVADTQTGELFF; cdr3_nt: TGTGCCAGCAGCGTAGCTGACACCCAAACCGGGGAGCTGTTTTTT
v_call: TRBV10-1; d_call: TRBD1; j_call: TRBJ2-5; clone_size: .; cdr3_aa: CASSSTGSGETQYF; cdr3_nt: TGCGCCAGCAGCTCGACAGGGAGTGGGGAGACCCAGTACTTC
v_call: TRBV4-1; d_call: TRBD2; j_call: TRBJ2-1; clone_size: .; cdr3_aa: CASSQDHTSGSREQFF; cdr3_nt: TGCGCCAGCAGCCAAGATCATACTAGCGGGAGCCGTGAGCAGTTCTTC
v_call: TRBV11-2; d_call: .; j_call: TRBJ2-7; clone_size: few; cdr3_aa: CASSLGSGPYEQYF; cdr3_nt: TGTGCCAGCAGCTTAGGGAGCGGTCCCTACGAGCAGTACTTC
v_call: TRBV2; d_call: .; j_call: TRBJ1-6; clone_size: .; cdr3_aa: CASVTGGAAVLDNSPLHF; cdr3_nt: TGTGCCAGCGTCACTGGGGGGGCTGCGGTCCTTGATAATTCACCCCTCCACTTT
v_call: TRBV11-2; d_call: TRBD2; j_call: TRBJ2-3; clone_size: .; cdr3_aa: CASSLILAVTDTQYF; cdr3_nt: TGTGCCAGCAGCTTAATACTAGCGGTCACAGATACGCAGTATTTT
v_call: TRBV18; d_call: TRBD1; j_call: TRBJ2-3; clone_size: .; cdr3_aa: CASSLQGSTDTQYF; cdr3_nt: TGTGCCAGCTCACTACAGGGGAGCACAGATACGCAGTATTTT
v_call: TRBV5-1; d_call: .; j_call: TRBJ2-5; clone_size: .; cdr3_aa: CASSEGHSRGETQYF; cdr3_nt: TGCGCCAGCAGCGAGGGTCATTCCAGAGGAGAGACCCAGTACTTC
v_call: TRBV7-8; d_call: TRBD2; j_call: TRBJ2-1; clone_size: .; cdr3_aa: CASRWTSGYNEQFF; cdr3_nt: TGTGCCAGTCGGTGGACTAGCGGTTACAATGAGCAGTTCTTC
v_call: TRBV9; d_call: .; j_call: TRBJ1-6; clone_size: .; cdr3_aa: CASRTGNSPLHF; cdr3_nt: TGTGCCAGCCGGACGGGGAATTCACCCCTCCACTTT
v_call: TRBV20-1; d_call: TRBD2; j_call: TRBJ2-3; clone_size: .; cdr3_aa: CSASRTSGTDTQYF; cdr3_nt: TGCAGTGCTAGTCGGACTAGCGGCACAGATACGCAGTATTTT
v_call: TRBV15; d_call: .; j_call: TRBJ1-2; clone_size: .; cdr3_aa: CATSRDYQGFNYGYTF; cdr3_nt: TGTGCCACCAGCAGAGATTATCAGGGTTTTAACTATGGCTACACCTTC
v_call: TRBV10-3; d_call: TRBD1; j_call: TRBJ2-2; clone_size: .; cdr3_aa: CAISEWDRGVSTGELFF; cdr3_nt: TGTGCCATCAGTGAGTGGGACAGGGGAGTTAGCACCGGGGAGCTGTTTTTT
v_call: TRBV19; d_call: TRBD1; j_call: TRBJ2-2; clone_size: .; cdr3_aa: CASLGLGTGVTGELFF; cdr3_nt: TGTGCCTCTCTCGGTTTGGGGACAGGGGTCACCGGGGAGCTGTTTTTT
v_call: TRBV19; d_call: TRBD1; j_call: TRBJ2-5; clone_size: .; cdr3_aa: CASSIWTGGGETQYF; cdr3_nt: TGTGCCAGTAGTATATGGACAGGGGGCGGAGAGACCCAGTACTTC
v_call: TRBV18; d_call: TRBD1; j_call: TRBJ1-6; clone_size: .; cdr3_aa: CASSPRTGTGSPLHF; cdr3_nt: TGTGCCAGCTCACCACGGACAGGGACCGGCTCACCCCTCCACTTT
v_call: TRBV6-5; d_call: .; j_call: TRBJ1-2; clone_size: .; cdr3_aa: CASSVHSSNYGYTF; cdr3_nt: TGTGCCAGCAGCGTGCACAGTTCTAACTATGGCTACACCTTC
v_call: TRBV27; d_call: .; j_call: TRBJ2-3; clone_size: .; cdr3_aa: CASSFLGGDTQYF; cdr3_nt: TGTGCCAGCAGTTTTTTGGGGGGAGATACGCAGTATTTT
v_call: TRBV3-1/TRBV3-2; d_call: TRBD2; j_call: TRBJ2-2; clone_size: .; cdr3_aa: CASSQAFRLARDGGELFF; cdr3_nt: TGTGCCAGCAGCCAAGCCTTCCGACTAGCTCGGGACGGTGGGGAGCTGTTTTTT
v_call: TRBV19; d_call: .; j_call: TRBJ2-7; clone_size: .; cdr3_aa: CASSLGLSSYEQYF; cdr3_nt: TGTGCCAGTAGCTTAGGACTGAGCTCCTACGAGCAGTACTTC
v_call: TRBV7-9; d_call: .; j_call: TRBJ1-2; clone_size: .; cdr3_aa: CASSLGRGRGYGYTF; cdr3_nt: TGTGCCAGCAGCTTAGGGCGGGGGCGAGGCTATGGCTACACCTTC
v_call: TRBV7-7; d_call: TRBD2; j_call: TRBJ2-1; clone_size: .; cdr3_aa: CASSLQAGSYNEQFF; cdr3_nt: TGTGCTAGCAGCTTACAAGCGGGATCCTACAATGAGCAGTTCTTC
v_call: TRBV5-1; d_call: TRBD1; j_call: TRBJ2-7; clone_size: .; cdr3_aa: CASSNRQGAVSYEQYF; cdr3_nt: TGCGCCAGCAGCAACAGACAGGGGGCGGTGTCCTACGAGCAGTACTTC
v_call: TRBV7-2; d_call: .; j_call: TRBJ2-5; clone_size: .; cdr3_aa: CASSYPRDTSQETQYF; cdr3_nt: TGTGCCAGCAGCTACCCCCGGGACACATCGCAAGAGACCCAGTACTTC
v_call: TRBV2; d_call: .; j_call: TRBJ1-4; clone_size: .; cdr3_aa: CASSERPGPEKLFF; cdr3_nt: TGTGCCAGCAGTGAACGGCCAGGGCCAGAAAAACTGTTTTTT
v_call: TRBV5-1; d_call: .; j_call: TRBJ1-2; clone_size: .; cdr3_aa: CASSLQSAGRANYGYTF; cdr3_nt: TGCGCCAGCAGCCTGCAGTCGGCAGGGAGGGCTAACTATGGCTACACCTTC
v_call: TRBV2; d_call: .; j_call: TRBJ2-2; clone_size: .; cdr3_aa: CASSEALPDTGELFF; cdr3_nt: TGTGCCAGCAGTGAAGCGCTTCCGGACACCGGGGAGCTGTTTTTT
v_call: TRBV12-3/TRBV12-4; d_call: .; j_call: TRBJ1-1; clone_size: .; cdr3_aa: CASSLAALGAFF; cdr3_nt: TGTGCCAGCAGTTTAGCGGCCCTCGGGGCTTTCTTT
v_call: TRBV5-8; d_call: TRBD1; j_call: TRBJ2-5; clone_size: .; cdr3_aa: CASSLGQAIYLSQETQYF; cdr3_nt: TGTGCCAGCAGCCTCGGACAGGCGATTTACCTATCACAAGAGACCCAGTACTTC
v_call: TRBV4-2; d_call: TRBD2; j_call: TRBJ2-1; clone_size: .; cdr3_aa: CASSQDASGRASNEQFF; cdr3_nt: TGTGCCAGCAGCCAAGACGCTAGCGGGAGGGCCTCAAATGAGCAGTTCTTC
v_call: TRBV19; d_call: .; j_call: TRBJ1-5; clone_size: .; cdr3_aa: CASSINRGAGNQPQHF; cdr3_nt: TGTGCCAGTAGTATAAACCGGGGGGCGGGCAATCAGCCCCAGCATTTT
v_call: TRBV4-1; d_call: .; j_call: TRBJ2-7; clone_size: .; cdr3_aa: CASSRLPIHFSGHEQYF; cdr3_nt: TGCGCCAGCAGCCGACTACCGATTCATTTTAGCGGCCACGAGCAGTACTTC
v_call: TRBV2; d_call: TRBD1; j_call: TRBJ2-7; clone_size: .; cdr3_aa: CASSEAPSQGREQYF; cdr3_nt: TGTGCCAGCAGTGAAGCGCCCTCACAGGGGCGAGAGCAGTACTTC
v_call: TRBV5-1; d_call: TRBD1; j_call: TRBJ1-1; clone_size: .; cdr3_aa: CASSLEGGYTEAFF; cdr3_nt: TGCGCCAGCAGCTTGGAAGGGGGCTACACTGAAGCTTTCTTT
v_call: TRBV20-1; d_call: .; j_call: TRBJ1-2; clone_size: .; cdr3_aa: CSASHTWGRGDYGYTF; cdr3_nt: TGCAGTGCTAGTCACACATGGGGCAGGGGCGACTATGGCTACACCTTC
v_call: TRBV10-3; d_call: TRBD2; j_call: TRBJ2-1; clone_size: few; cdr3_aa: CAISEKRLWREGQNEQFF; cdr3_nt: TGTGCCATCAGTGAGAAACGGCTATGGCGGGAGGGCCAGAATGAGCAGTTCTTC
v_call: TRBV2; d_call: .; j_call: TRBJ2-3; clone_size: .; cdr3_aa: CASRRGGPRTSTDTQYF; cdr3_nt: TGTGCCAGCAGGCGAGGCGGGCCCCGAACTAGCACAGATACGCAGTATTTT
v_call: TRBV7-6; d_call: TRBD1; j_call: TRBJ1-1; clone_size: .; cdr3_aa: CASSEYPLGQGVGTEAFF; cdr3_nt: TGTGCCAGCAGCGAGTATCCCCTGGGACAGGGGGTTGGGACTGAAGCTTTCTTT
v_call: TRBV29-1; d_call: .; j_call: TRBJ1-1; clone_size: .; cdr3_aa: CSVEQVAEAFF; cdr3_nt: TGCAGCGTTGAACAGGTTGCAGAAGCTTTCTTT
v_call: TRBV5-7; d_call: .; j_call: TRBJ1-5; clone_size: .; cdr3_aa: CASGRVDQPQHF; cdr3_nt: TGTGCCAGCGGCAGGGTGGATCAGCCCCAGCATTTT
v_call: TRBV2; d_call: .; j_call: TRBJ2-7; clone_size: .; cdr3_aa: CASSVLQEYEQYF; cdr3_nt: TGTGCCAGCAGTGTTTTACAGGAATACGAGCAGTACTTC
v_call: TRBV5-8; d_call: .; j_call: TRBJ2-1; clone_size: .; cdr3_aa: CASSLAHEQFF; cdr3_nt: TGTGCCAGCAGCTTAGCCCATGAGCAGTTCTTC
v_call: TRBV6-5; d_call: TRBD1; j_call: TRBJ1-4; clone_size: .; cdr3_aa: CASSATGAGEEKLFF; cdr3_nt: TGTGCCAGCAGCGCAACAGGGGCGGGCGAAGAAAAACTGTTTTTT
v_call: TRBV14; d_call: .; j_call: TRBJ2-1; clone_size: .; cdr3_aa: CASSQLSSYNEQFF; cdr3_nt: TGTGCCAGCAGCCAGCTGAGCTCCTACAATGAGCAGTTCTTC
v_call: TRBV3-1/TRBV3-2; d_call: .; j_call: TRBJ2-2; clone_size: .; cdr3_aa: CASSHELRTGELFF; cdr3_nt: TGTGCCAGCAGCCACGAACTAAGGACCGGGGAGCTGTTTTTT
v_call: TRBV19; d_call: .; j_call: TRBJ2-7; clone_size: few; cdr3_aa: CASSIAESSYEQYF; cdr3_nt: TGTGCCAGTAGTATCGCCGAGAGCTCCTACGAGCAGTACTTC
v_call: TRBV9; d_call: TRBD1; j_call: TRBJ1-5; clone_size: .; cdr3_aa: CASSVDDRGAQHF; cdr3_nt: TGTGCCAGCAGCGTAGACGACAGGGGGGCCCAGCATTTT
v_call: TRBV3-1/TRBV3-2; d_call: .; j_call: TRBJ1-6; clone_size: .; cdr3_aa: CASSLRLINSPLHF; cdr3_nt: TGTGCCAGCAGCCTCCGACTGATTAATTCACCCCTCCACTTT